This T cell receptor (beta chain) stems from a study of beta chain features in type 1 diabetes. Study conclusions and caveats: It was among patients, rather than healthy donors, that naive, central memory and Treg TCRB repertoires appeared more similar. Fewer junction insertions and more nucleotide deletions appeared in type 1 diabetes patients. Whether HLA type influences TCRB rearrangement remained unresolved here.

The entirety of the isolated RNA underwent reverse transcription, so expressed TCRB transcripts were sequenced. TCRdb's copy holds only in-frame clones and misses some; the assay was immunoSEQ multiplex PCR. The data hold under 800,000 clones, with 15% to 18% observed a single time. Per germline, CDR1 MGHRA and CDR2 YSYEKL. Trimming left V 3 bases short and J 3 bases short, with 18 bases between. CDR3 length equals 17 residues. On this clone itself: Its antigen is unidentified.

The sample comprised naive CD4+ T cells from blood. This rearrangement joins TRBV4-1 to TRBJ1-5; D is unclear. The clonotype was recovered from a man aged 18 to 29 in good health. The CDR3 spells CASSQRDVRLSNQPQHF. The DNA for the CDR3 is TGCGCCAGCAGCCAGCGAGATGTAAGGCTCTCCAATCAGCCCCAGCATTTT.